What follows is one T cell receptor beta chain and its context. This sample was taken from a study of blood T cell repertoires in COVID-19. Across the study: PBMCs, B-cell-depleted T cells, or T cells provided the cDNA or gDNA that made up the material.

This CDR3 has 18 amino acids. Using immunoSEQ multiplex PCR, the repertoire was profiled, and TCRdb retains in-frame clones only, with some absent. The table includes about 65,000 clones, over 85% detected once. The source material was peripheral blood. This chain uses TRBV21-1 with TRBJ1-5. TRBV21-1 is labeled a pseudogene. This TCR came from a man aged 70 or older with active COVID-19. Written as DNA, the CDR3 is TGTGCCAGCAGCACGAAGAGGCGGGTGGTGCGGGTATCCGGGCCCCAGCATTTT. As protein: CASSTKRRVVRVSGPQHF.